This T cell receptor beta chain was sequenced in a study of somatic mutations in cytotoxic T cells in rheumatoid arthritis. Profiled with immunoSEQ multiplex PCR; TCRdb holds only in-frame clones, not every one. Of 10,000 to 15,000 clones listed, roughly 74% are singletons. The healthy control group was made up of blood donors, who had a median age of roughly 60 years (range about 21-75) and were less than 60% female. The receptor's source is a woman aged 40 to 50 in good health. Sequences were obtained from CD8+ T cells sorted from blood.

CDR3 nucleotide sequence: TGTGCCAGCAGCCCTCCCCGGACTAGTTCCGACACAGATACGCAGTATTTT. Its translation is CASSPPRTSSDTDTQYF. V and J are TRBV7-9 and TRBJ2-3, with TRBD2 matching over 7 bases. The germline V gene has CDR1 SEHNR and CDR2 FQNEAQ (reference sequence). This CDR3 contains 17 residues. The V gene end was trimmed by 5 bases and the J gene end by 2 bases; junction bases not matched to a gene: 13.